This T cell receptor (beta chain) was captured by sequencing in a study of identical twins. Broader study findings: Sharing of beta out-of-frame sequences by twins showed a weaker excess. Abundant beta clonotypes from cord blood had fewer insertions, unlike memory repertoires, which showed none. There is a chance that invariant MAIT and iNKT cells partially muddied zero-insertion analyses.

TCRdb analysed the 5' RACE reads with MiXCR anew, one entry per CDR3 protein. This table has about 460,000 distinct CDR3 sequences, approximately 15% appearing once. On this clonotype: The antigen is unknown.

Between the trimmed V and J ends, which lost 8 bases and 14 bases, there was a span of 21 bases. Germline V lookup: CDR1 LNHNV, CDR2 YYDKDF (reference sequence). The CDR3 is made up of 13 amino acids. These same data were also listed under a study on yellow fever vaccine responses in identical twins.

This receptor was taken from a young woman in good health. The V gene is TRBV15, the J gene TRBJ1-4, with D tentatively TRBD1 (6 bases). Material: CD4+ T cells sorted from blood. The CDR3 DNA reads TGTGCCACCGCACAAGCGCTGAAAAGGGGGCTGTTTTTT. Translation: CATAQALKRGLFF.